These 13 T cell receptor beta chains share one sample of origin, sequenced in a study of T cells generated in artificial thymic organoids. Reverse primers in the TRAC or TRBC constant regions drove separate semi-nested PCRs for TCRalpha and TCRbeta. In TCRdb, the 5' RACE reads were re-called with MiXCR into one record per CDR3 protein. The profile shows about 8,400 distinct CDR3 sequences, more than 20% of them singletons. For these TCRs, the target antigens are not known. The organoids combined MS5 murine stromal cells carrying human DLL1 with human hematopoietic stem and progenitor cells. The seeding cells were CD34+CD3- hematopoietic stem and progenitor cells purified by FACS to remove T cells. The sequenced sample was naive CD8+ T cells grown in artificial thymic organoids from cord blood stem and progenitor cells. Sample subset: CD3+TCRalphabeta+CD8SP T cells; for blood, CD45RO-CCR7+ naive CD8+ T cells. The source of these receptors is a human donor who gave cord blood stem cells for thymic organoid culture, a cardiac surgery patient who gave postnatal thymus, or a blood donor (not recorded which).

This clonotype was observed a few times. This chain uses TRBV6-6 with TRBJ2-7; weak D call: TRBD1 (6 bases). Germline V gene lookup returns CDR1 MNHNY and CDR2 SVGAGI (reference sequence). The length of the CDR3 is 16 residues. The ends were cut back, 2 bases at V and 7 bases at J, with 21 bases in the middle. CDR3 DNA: TGTGCCAGCAGTTACACCTCTGCGCTGACAGGTGTTGAGCAGTACTTC. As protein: CASSYTSALTGVEQYF.

The CDR3 here is CASSVGGAGELFF. DNA of the CDR3: TGTGCCAGCAGCGTTGGGGGCGCCGGGGAGCTGTTTTTT. This chain connects TRBV9 to TRBJ2-2, with a tentative D call TRBD1 (6 bases). CDR3 size: 13 residues. V was shortened by 2 bases and J by 6 bases, with 8 bases between the two germline ends. CDR1 SGDLS and CDR2 YYNGEE come from the germline V gene. Based on the CDR3 plus reference TRBV9 and TRBJ2-2, the full variable domain is DSGVTQTPKHLITATGQRVTLRCSPRSGDLSVYWYQQSLDQGLQFLIQYYNGEERAKGNILERFSAQQFPDLHSELNLSSLELGDSALYFCASSVGGAGELFFGEGSRLTVL.

The CDR3 spells CASSFGLAGPPDTQYF. CDR3 bases: TGTGCCAGCAGTTTTGGACTAGCGGGGCCCCCAGATACGCAGTATTTT. The chain links TRBV2 to TRBJ2-3; TRBD2 aligns across 12 bases. The CDR3 sequence is 16 residues long. From germline, CDR1 is SNHLY and CDR2 FYNNEI. J was trimmed by 4 bases and V by 5 bases; bases with no gene match: 7.

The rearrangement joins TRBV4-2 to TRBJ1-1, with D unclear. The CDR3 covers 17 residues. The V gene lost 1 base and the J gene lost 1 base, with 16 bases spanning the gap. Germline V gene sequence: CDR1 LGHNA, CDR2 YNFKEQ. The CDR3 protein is CASSQGQVGCGNTEAFF. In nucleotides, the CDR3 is TGTGCCAGCAGCCAAGGTCAGGTAGGGTGCGGGAACACTGAAGCTTTCTTT.

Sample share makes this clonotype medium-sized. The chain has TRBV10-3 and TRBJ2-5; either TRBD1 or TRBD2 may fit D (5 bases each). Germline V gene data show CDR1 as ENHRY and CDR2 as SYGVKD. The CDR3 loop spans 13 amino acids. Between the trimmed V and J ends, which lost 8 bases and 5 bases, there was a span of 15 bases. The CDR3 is CAIRRGARETQYF. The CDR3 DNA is TGTGCCATCCGAAGAGGGGCGCGGGAGACCCAGTACTTC.

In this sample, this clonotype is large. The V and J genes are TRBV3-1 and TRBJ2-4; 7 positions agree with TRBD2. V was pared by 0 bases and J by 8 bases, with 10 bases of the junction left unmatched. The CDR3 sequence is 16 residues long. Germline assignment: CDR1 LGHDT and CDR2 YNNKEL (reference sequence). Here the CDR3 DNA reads TGTGCCAGCAGCCAAGAACCGGGACTAAGGGCCGACATTCAGTACTTC. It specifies CASSQEPGLRADIQYF.

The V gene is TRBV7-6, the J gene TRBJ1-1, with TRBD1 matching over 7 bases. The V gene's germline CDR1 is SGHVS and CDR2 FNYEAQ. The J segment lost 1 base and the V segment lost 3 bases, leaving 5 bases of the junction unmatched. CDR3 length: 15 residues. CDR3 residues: CASSFTWTGNTEAFF. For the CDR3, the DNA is TGTGCCAGCAGCTTCACGTGGACAGGGAACACTGAAGCTTTCTTT.

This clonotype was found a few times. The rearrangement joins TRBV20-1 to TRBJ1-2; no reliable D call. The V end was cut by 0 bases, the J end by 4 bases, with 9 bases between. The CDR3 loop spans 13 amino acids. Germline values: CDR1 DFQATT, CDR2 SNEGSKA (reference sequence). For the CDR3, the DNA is TGCAGTGCTAGAGAGGGGTCGGGCTATGGCTACACCTTC. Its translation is CSAREGSGYGYTF.

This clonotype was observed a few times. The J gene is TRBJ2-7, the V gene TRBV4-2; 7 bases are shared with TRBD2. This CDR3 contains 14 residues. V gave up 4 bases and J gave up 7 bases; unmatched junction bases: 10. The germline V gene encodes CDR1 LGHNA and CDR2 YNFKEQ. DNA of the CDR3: TGTGCCAGCAGCCCCCGGGACTACGGGGAGGAGCAGTACTTC. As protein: CASSPRDYGEEQYF.

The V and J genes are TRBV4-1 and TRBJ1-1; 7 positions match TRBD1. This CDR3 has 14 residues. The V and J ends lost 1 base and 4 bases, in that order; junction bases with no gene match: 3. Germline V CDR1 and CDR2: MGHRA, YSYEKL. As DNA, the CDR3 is TGCGCCAGCAGCCAAGGACAGGGTGGCACTGAAGCTTTCTTT. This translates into CASSQGQGGTEAFF.

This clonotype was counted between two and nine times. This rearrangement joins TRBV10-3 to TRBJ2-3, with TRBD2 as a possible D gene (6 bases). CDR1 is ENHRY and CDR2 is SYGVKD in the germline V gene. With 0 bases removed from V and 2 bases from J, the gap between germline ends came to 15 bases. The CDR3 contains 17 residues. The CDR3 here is CAISESGRGAYTDTQYF. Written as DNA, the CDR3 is TGTGCCATCAGTGAGTCCGGTCGCGGGGCCTACACAGATACGCAGTATTTT.

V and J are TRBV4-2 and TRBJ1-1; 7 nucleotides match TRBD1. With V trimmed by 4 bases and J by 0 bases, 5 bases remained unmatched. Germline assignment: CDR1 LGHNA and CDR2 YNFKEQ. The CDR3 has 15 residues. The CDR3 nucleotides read TGTGCCAGCAGCCCCAAGGACAGGATGAACACTGAAGCTTTCTTT. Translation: CASSPKDRMNTEAFF.

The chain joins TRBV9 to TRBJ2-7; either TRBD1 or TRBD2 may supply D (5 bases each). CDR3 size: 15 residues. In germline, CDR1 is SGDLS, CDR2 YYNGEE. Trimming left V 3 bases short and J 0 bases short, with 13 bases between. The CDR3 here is CASSGGDACSYEQYF. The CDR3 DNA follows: TGTGCCAGCAGCGGAGGGGACGCTTGCTCCTACGAGCAGTACTTC.